The rows below give T cell receptor beta chains drawn from one sample of a study of blood T cell repertoires in COVID-19. Method: immunoSEQ multiplex PCR; TCRdb's copy keeps in-frame clones and lacks some. Among more than 150,000 clones, roughly 80% were seen once, and the ten largest hold 9.5% to 15%. The sequenced sample was peripheral blood. The receptors derive from a woman older than 75 with COVID-19, enrolled during active disease. Each CDR3 is given with its conserved first and last residue. D genes are given only for firm matches. Clone sizes are given selectively: once, few, many, or a class where the clone is expanded.

v_gene	j_gene	abundance	d_gene	CDR3aa	CDR3nt
TRBV11-2	TRBJ2-2	NA	NA	CASSYNPRVPAGELFF	TGTGCCAGCAGCTACAACCCCCGGGTCCCGGCCGGGGAGCTGTTTTTT
TRBV28	TRBJ1-5	NA	TRBD1	CASSPWTGQRQPQHF	TGTGCCAGCAGTCCCTGGACAGGCCAGAGGCAGCCCCAGCATTTT
TRBV7-2	TRBJ2-7	NA	TRBD2	CASSPILAAYEQYF	TGTGCCAGCAGCCCAATCCTAGCGGCCTACGAGCAGTACTTC
TRBV30	TRBJ1-1	NA	NA	CAWSVGRQTEAFF	TGTGCCTGGAGTGTGGGGCGGCAGACTGAAGCTTTCTTT
TRBV6-2/TRBV6-3	TRBJ2-5	NA	NA	CASSYSSQETQYF	TGTGCCAGCAGTTACTCGTCACAAGAGACCCAGTACTTC
TRBV28	TRBJ1-5	NA	NA	CASSLQVNQPQHF	TGTGCCAGCAGTTTACAGGTCAATCAGCCCCAGCATTTT
TRBV3-1/TRBV3-2	TRBJ2-5	NA	TRBD2	CASSQDRTGGYQETQYF	TGTGCCAGCAGCCAAGATAGAACGGGAGGGTACCAAGAGACCCAGTACTTC
TRBV2	TRBJ2-3	NA	NA	CASYRGVWDTDTQYF	TGTGCCAGCTACCGCGGGGTATGGGACACAGATACGCAGTATTTT
TRBV24-1	TRBJ1-5	NA	NA	CATSDFRTEQPQHF	TGTGCCACCAGTGATTTCCGGACAGAACAGCCCCAGCATTTT
TRBV2	TRBJ2-5	NA	TRBD2	CASSEGASGQETQYF	TGTGCCAGCAGTGAAGGGGCTAGCGGACAAGAGACCCAGTACTTC
TRBV5-4	TRBJ2-7	NA	TRBD1	CASSLDRESSSYEQYF	TGTGCCAGCAGCTTAGACAGGGAGTCGAGCTCCTACGAGCAGTACTTC
TRBV3-1/TRBV3-2	TRBJ1-2	NA	TRBD1	CASSPTGQGFYGYTF	TGTGCCAGCAGCCCAACGGGACAGGGTTTCTATGGCTACACCTTC
TRBV3-1/TRBV3-2	TRBJ2-2	few	TRBD2	CASSYSGTKGGGELFF	TGTGCCAGCAGCTACTCCGGGACTAAAGGTGGCGGGGAGCTGTTTTTT
TRBV28	TRBJ2-7	NA	TRBD1	CASSLSDRLSYEQYF	TGTGCCAGCAGTTTATCGGACAGGCTATCCTACGAGCAGTACTTC
TRBV4-1	TRBJ1-2	NA	TRBD1	CASSQAAVGTGANYGYTF	TGCGCCAGCAGCCAAGCCGCCGTAGGGACAGGCGCTAACTATGGCTACACCTTC
TRBV5-4	TRBJ2-1	once	NA	CASSLGLGGSSYNEQFF	TGTGCCAGCAGCTTGGGACTAGGAGGGAGCTCCTACAATGAGCAGTTCTTC
TRBV25-1	TRBJ1-1	NA	NA	CASRALNTEAFF	TGTGCCAGCCGAGCATTGAACACTGAAGCTTTCTTT
TRBV7-2	TRBJ1-6	few	NA	CASSLLGSSNSPLHF	TGTGCCAGCAGCTTATTGGGGAGTTCGAATTCACCCCTCCACTTT
TRBV23-1	TRBJ2-2	few	NA	CATSGNRTGELFF	TGCGCCACCTCGGGAAATCGGACCGGGGAGCTGTTTTTT
TRBV19	TRBJ1-6	NA	TRBD1	CASSSLTGGLGSPLHF	TGTGCCAGTAGTTCCCTGACAGGGGGCTTAGGCTCACCCCTCCACTTT
TRBV4-2	TRBJ2-3	NA	NA	CASSQEEGYPKGTQYF	TGTGCCAGCAGCCAAGAGGAGGGATATCCCAAAGGGACGCAGTATTTT
TRBV30	TRBJ2-2	NA	NA	CAWTPTRPSTGELFF	TGTGCCTGGACCCCGACTAGACCATCGACCGGGGAGCTGTTTTTT
TRBV19	TRBJ2-5	NA	TRBD2	CASSGKRLAGLETQYF	TGTGCCAGTAGTGGCAAAAGACTAGCGGGGTTGGAGACCCAGTACTTC
TRBV19	TRBJ1-2	few	TRBD1	CASSMGQGGGYTF	TGTGCCAGTAGTATGGGACAGGGGGGCGGCTACACCTTC
TRBV6-2/TRBV6-3	TRBJ1-2	few	NA	CASSYPGQIYGYTF	TGTGCCAGCAGTTACCCCGGACAGATCTATGGCTACACCTTC
TRBV5-1	TRBJ2-7	NA	TRBD2	CASSTSGFSYEQYF	TGCGCCAGCAGTACTAGCGGTTTCTCCTACGAGCAGTACTTC
TRBV28	TRBJ2-7	NA	TRBD1	CASSPGDSFYEQYF	TGTGCCAGCAGTCCCGGGGACAGCTTCTACGAGCAGTACTTC
TRBV27	TRBJ1-1	NA	NA	CASSFRYDTEAFF	TGTGCCAGCAGTTTTCGGTACGACACTGAAGCTTTCTTT
TRBV6-5	TRBJ1-4	NA	NA	CASSRGLINEKLFF	TGTGCCAGCAGCAGAGGACTGATTAATGAAAAACTGTTTTTT
TRBV6-5	TRBJ2-7	NA	TRBD2	CASRSSGSSYEQYF	TGTGCCAGCAGGTCAAGCGGGAGCTCCTACGAGCAGTACTTC
TRBV28	TRBJ1-5	NA	TRBD1	CASTNRGAGTGRFRNQPQHF	TGTGCCAGCACCAACAGAGGGGCCGGGACAGGGAGGTTTCGCAATCAGCCCCAGCATTTT
TRBV28	TRBJ1-5	NA	NA	CASSLRGRGAGRNQPQHF	TGTGCCAGCAGTTTACGGGGGAGGGGCGCAGGGAGGAATCAGCCCCAGCATTTT
TRBV24-1	TRBJ1-5	few	NA	CATSDPGDINQPQHF	TGTGCCACCAGTGACCCCGGGGACATCAATCAGCCCCAGCATTTT
TRBV7-2	TRBJ2-7	NA	TRBD2	CASSLVGGSAYEQYF	TGTGCCAGCAGCTTAGTCGGGGGGAGCGCCTACGAGCAGTACTTC
TRBV27	TRBJ1-1	NA	NA	CASSFSGGEAFF	TGTGCCAGCAGTTTCTCGGGCGGGGAAGCTTTCTTT
TRBV5-1	TRBJ2-5	NA	NA	CASSLYGYQETQYF	TGCGCCAGCAGCTTGTACGGGTACCAAGAGACCCAGTACTTC
TRBV2	TRBJ2-1	NA	TRBD2	CARTPGSSGRTNYNEQFF	TGTGCCAGGACACCAGGGAGTAGCGGGAGGACTAACTACAATGAGCAGTTCTTC
TRBV5-1	TRBJ2-2	NA	TRBD2	CASSLMASGRTGELFF	TGCGCCAGCAGCTTGATGGCTAGCGGGAGGACCGGGGAGCTGTTTTTT
TRBV7-2	TRBJ1-2	NA	NA	CASSTGRGTNYGYTF	TGTGCCAGCAGCACGGGACGGGGGACTAACTATGGCTACACCTTC
TRBV28	TRBJ2-5	NA	TRBD1	CASSLVPGTGYQETQYF	TGTGCCAGCAGTTTAGTCCCCGGGACAGGGTACCAAGAGACCCAGTACTTC
TRBV5-5	TRBJ1-2	NA	TRBD1	CASSFSGTGNYGYTF	TGTGCCAGCAGCTTCTCCGGGACAGGAAACTATGGCTACACCTTC
TRBV6-5	TRBJ1-3	NA	NA	CASRETGSGNTIYF	TGTGCCAGCAGGGAGACAGGCTCTGGAAACACCATATATTTT
TRBV5-1	TRBJ1-4	NA	NA	CASSVQGWHEKLFF	TGCGCCAGCAGCGTACAGGGTTGGCATGAAAAACTGTTTTTT
TRBV10-3	TRBJ1-2	NA	NA	CAVNQGGDYGYTF	TGTGCTGTCAACCAGGGCGGAGACTATGGCTACACCTTC
TRBV9	TRBJ1-2	NA	NA	CASSVQGRSGYTF	TGTGCCAGCAGCGTACAGGGTAGGAGCGGCTACACCTTC
TRBV2	TRBJ2-7	NA	TRBD2	CASTASGALYEQYF	TGTGCCAGCACGGCTAGCGGGGCCCTCTACGAGCAGTACTTC
TRBV9	TRBJ1-5	NA	TRBD1	CASSAGQVNQPQHF	TGTGCCAGCAGCGCTGGACAGGTCAATCAGCCCCAGCATTTT
TRBV6-6	TRBJ2-1	NA	NA	CASSQLTDIVNDEQFF	TGTGCCAGCAGTCAGTTAACTGACATCGTCAATGATGAGCAGTTCTTC
TRBV7-9	TRBJ1-5	NA	NA	CASSSRGDQPQHF	TGTGCCAGCAGCAGCAGGGGCGATCAGCCCCAGCATTTT
TRBV19	TRBJ2-7	NA	NA	CASSRGNEQYF	TGTGCCAGTAGTAGAGGTAACGAGCAGTACTTC
TRBV18	TRBJ2-1	NA	NA	CASSPDSVYNEQFF	TGTGCCAGCTCACCCGATAGCGTGTATAATGAGCAGTTCTTC
TRBV29-1	TRBJ2-1	NA	NA	CSGRDKGRNEQFF	TGCAGCGGCCGGGACAAGGGTAGGAATGAGCAGTTCTTC
TRBV4-3	TRBJ1-1	NA	TRBD1	CASSQAWTGTTEAFF	TGCGCCAGCAGCCAGGCTTGGACAGGGACCACTGAAGCTTTCTTT
TRBV4-3	TRBJ2-5	NA	NA	CASSQGPLGLQETQYF	TGCGCCAGCAGCCAAGGCCCCCTAGGCCTCCAAGAGACCCAGTACTTC
TRBV28	TRBJ1-1	NA	NA	CASSLSYSGIHGEAFF	TGTGCCAGCAGTTTATCCTACTCAGGAATTCATGGTGAAGCTTTCTTT